These T cell receptor beta chains were read from a single sample in a study of beta chain features in type 1 diabetes. Method: immunoSEQ multiplex PCR; TCRdb's copy keeps in-frame clones and lacks some. The sample shows 200,000 to 250,000 clones, around 68% of them seen only once. The sequenced sample consisted of naive CD4+ T cells from blood. The receptors were sampled from a man aged 25 to 40 in good health. Each CDR3 is given with its conserved first and last residue. D genes are given only for firm matches. Only part of the rows carry a size: once, few, many, or a class if the clone is expanded.

clone size	CDR3 length	V gene	D gene	J gene	CDR3 DNA	CDR3 protein
few	11	TRBV29-1	-	TRBJ2-1	TGCAGCGTTGGAGAGGGGAATGAGCAGTTCTTC	CSVGEGNEQFF
-	14	TRBV7-9	TRBD1	TRBJ2-1	TGTGCCAGCAGAGGACAGGTCGCTTACAATGAGCAGTTCTTC	CASRGQVAYNEQFF
-	11	TRBV30	-	TRBJ1-6	TGTGCCTGGAGAGATAATTCACCCCTCCACTTT	CAWRDNSPLHF
-	14	TRBV29-1	TRBD2	TRBJ2-1	TGCAGCGTTGACGAGCGGGGGCCCTACAATGAGCAGTTCTTC	CSVDERGPYNEQFF
-	15	TRBV30	-	TRBJ2-5	TGTGCCTGGAGTGTAATCGGGCTACACCAAGAGACCCAGTACTTC	CAWSVIGLHQETQYF
few	14	TRBV11-2	TRBD2	TRBJ2-1	TGTGCCAGCATTGGACTAGCGGACTACAATGAGCAGTTCTTC	CASIGLADYNEQFF
-	16	TRBV7-6	TRBD2	TRBJ2-2	TGTGCCAGCAGCTTAGCGACTAGCGGACTGACCGGGGAGCTGTTTTTT	CASSLATSGLTGELFF
-	14	TRBV12-5	-	TRBJ2-5	TGTGCTAGTGGTTCCCGGGGGTCCCAAGAGACCCAGTACTTC	CASGSRGSQETQYF
-	11	TRBV20-1	-	TRBJ2-3	TGCAGTGCTCGGGGGACAGATACGCAGTATTTT	CSARGTDTQYF
-	15	TRBV4-2	-	TRBJ2-7	TGTGCCAGCAGCCAAGATCAGACAGAAACCTACGAGCAGTACTTC	CASSQDQTETYEQYF
once	14	TRBV18	-	TRBJ2-7	TGTGCCAGCTCACCCGGGACGGGACATTACGAGCAGTACTTC	CASSPGTGHYEQYF
-	12	TRBV7-9	-	TRBJ2-1	TGTGCCAGCAGCTTAGTCGCCAATGAGCAGTTCTTC	CASSLVANEQFF
-	17	TRBV29-1	-	TRBJ2-1	TGCAGCGTTGAAGGTCGACCTAGCGAAGTGGGCTACAATGAGCAGTTCTTC	CSVEGRPSEVGYNEQFF
-	16	TRBV4-2	-	TRBJ1-1	TGTGCCAGCAGCCAAGAGATAACCGTCGGGAACACTGAAGCTTTCTTT	CASSQEITVGNTEAFF
once	15	TRBV29-1	-	TRBJ2-7	TGCAGCGTTGTCTCTCTGGCGGATCCCACCTACGAGCAGTACTTC	CSVVSLADPTYEQYF
few	14	TRBV2	TRBD2	TRBJ2-2	TGTGCCAGCGGCCGCGGCGGGAGTAACGGGGAGCTGTTTTTT	CASGRGGSNGELFF
few	15	TRBV28	TRBD1	TRBJ2-1	TGTGCCAGCAGCGGAACCAGGGGGCACTACAATGAGCAGTTCTTC	CASSGTRGHYNEQFF
-	15	TRBV19	-	TRBJ2-7	TGTGCCAGTAGTATAGCGACGGGACCCTACTACGAGCAGTACTTC	CASSIATGPYYEQYF
-	12	TRBV25-1	-	TRBJ1-6	TGTGCCAGCAGTGGAGTTAATTCACCCCTCCACTTT	CASSGVNSPLHF
-	12	TRBV30	-	TRBJ2-1	TGTGCCTGGACCCACAGGGCTGGTGAGCAGTTCTTC	CAWTHRAGEQFF
few	12	TRBV29-1	-	TRBJ1-1	TGCAGCGTTGTGAAGGTGAACACTGAAGCTTTCTTT	CSVVKVNTEAFF
-	13	TRBV14	-	TRBJ1-6	TGTGCCAGCAGCCAAGTGTCTCACTCACCCCTCCACTTT	CASSQVSHSPLHF
-	12	TRBV25-1	-	TRBJ2-3	TGTGCCAGCAGTCCAAGCACAGATACGCAGTATTTT	CASSPSTDTQYF
-	13	TRBV30	TRBD1	TRBJ1-6	TGTGCCTGGAGATTAACAGGGGGATCACCCCTCCACTTT	CAWRLTGGSPLHF
-	15	TRBV9	-	TRBJ2-3	TGTGCCAGCAGCGTAGCGGCCCTCCGGACAGATACGCAGTATTTT	CASSVAALRTDTQYF
-	16	TRBV9	-	TRBJ2-5	TGTGCCAGCAGCGTAGACGGACGGGGGCTCCAAGAGACCCAGTACTTC	CASSVDGRGLQETQYF
few	13	TRBV30	-	TRBJ2-4	TGTGCCTGGAGCGCTAATGCACTGTACATTCAGTACTTC	CAWSANALYIQYF
-	11	TRBV19	-	TRBJ2-7	TGTGCCAGTAGTCACAATTACGAGCAGTACTTC	CASSHNYEQYF
-	16	TRBV10-3	TRBD2	TRBJ2-7	TGTGCCATCAGTGAGGGGCTGGTAGCGGGAGGCTACGAGCAGTACTTC	CAISEGLVAGGYEQYF
few	14	TRBV29-1	-	TRBJ2-7	TGCAGCGTTGTTCCGGGCTCGAGCTCCTACGAGCAGTACTTC	CSVVPGSSSYEQYF
few	17	TRBV7-9	TRBD2	TRBJ2-2	TGTGCCAGCAGCACAAGAGCGGGACTGACGAACACCGGGGAGCTGTTTTTT	CASSTRAGLTNTGELFF
-	16	TRBV28	TRBD1	TRBJ2-5	TGTGCCAGCAGTTTACCCGGGACAGGGAGCCAAGAGACCCAGTACTTC	CASSLPGTGSQETQYF
-	12	TRBV2	-	TRBJ2-5	TGTGCCTCCTCGAAGGGGCCGGAGACCCAGTACTTC	CASSKGPETQYF
few	17	TRBV15	-	TRBJ1-6	TGTGCCACCAGCAGAGGAGGGCTGGCAGGTCTAAATTCACCCCTCCACTTT	CATSRGGLAGLNSPLHF
-	15	TRBV9	-	TRBJ1-2	TGTGCCAGCAGCTCAAATGGTGGGACATTCTATGGCTACACCTTC	CASSSNGGTFYGYTF
-	17	TRBV21-1	-	TRBJ2-4	TGTGCCAGCAGCAAATTTCGCCCTGAAATAGCCAAAAACATTCAGTACTTC	CASSKFRPEIAKNIQYF
-	14	TRBV30	TRBD1	TRBJ1-2	TGTGCCTGGAGCGCCTTAGGGGGCGGCTATGGCTACACCTTC	CAWSALGGGYGYTF
-	18	TRBV30	TRBD2	TRBJ2-1	TGTGCCTGGAGGAGTATAGCGGGGGCGGGTGGACGTTACAATGAGCAGTTCTTC	CAWRSIAGAGGRYNEQFF
-	15	TRBV5-6	-	TRBJ1-5	TGTGCCAGCAGCTTTGGCGGAATTAGCAATCAGCCCCAGCATTTT	CASSFGGISNQPQHF
few	16	TRBV11-2	TRBD2	TRBJ2-3	TGTGCCAGCAGCTTAATGAGCGGGAGCTTGGGTGATACGCAGTATTTT	CASSLMSGSLGDTQYF
-	14	TRBV15	-	TRBJ1-4	TGTGCCACCAGCTTGAGGGGGTCGGAAGAAAAACTGTTTTTT	CATSLRGSEEKLFF
-	14	TRBV10-3	-	TRBJ2-7	TGTGCCATCAGTGATCAAGGGAGCCCCTACGAGCAGTACTTC	CAISDQGSPYEQYF
-	15	TRBV30	TRBD2	TRBJ2-7	TGTGCCTGGAGCGTCACTAGCGGGAGTAGTTACGAGCAGTACTTC	CAWSVTSGSSYEQYF
-	17	TRBV7-7	TRBD1	TRBJ2-5	TGTGCCAGCAGCCCTACGCCTATGACAGGGATTGGAGAGACCCAGTACTTC	CASSPTPMTGIGETQYF
-	15	TRBV4-2	-	TRBJ1-5	TGTGCCAGTCGTGAGGGCAGCTATAGCAATCAGCCCCAGCATTTT	CASREGSYSNQPQHF
-	13	TRBV29-1	TRBD1	TRBJ1-1	TGCAGCGTAGCGGACAGGGGGCTTACTGAAGCTTTCTTT	CSVADRGLTEAFF
once	16	TRBV4-1	-	TRBJ2-1	TGCGCCAGCAGCCACCAGGGACAACTATCCTACAATGAGCAGTTCTTC	CASSHQGQLSYNEQFF
-	15	TRBV29-1	TRBD2	TRBJ2-1	TGCAGCGTTCGGCTTAGACTAGCGACCTACAATGAGCAGTTCTTC	CSVRLRLATYNEQFF
few	16	TRBV4-3	TRBD2	TRBJ2-3	TGCGCCAGCAGCCAATTCTGGACTAGCAGCACAGATACGCAGTATTTT	CASSQFWTSSTDTQYF